The clone carrying this T cell receptor (beta chain) was recorded only once. No antigen is known for it. Sample-barcoded 5' priming and a J-beta primer mix drove a second PCR of about 6 to 12 cycles. One entry per CDR3 protein, called by TCRdb with MiXCR from the 5' RACE reads. This table holds hundreds of thousands of distinct CDR3 sequences, approximately 50% found once. The V gene's germline CDR1 is DFQATT and CDR2 SNEGSKA (reference sequence). Trimming pared 1 base from V and 5 bases from J, leaving 9 bases between. This CDR3 is built from 14 residues. The entry originates in a study of blood T cells in healthy people across ages. Across the study: When template switching was applied, about one barcoded beta molecule was captured per two T cells.

Study-wide results and caveats: Age brought a roughly linear fall in TCR beta diversity measured per million T cells. Both naive CD4+ cell counts and diversity were greater in long-lived donors than in aged donors.

No fewer than 6 micrograms of total RNA were isolated from every sample. The rearrangement uses TRBV20-1 and TRBJ1-6; D not resolved. Sequencing used blood. This sequence was found in a woman aged 60-75 years in good health. The CDR3 sequence is CSARGNINNSPLHF. CDR3 DNA sequence: TGCAGTGCTAGAGGAAACATAAATAATTCACCCCTCCACTTT.